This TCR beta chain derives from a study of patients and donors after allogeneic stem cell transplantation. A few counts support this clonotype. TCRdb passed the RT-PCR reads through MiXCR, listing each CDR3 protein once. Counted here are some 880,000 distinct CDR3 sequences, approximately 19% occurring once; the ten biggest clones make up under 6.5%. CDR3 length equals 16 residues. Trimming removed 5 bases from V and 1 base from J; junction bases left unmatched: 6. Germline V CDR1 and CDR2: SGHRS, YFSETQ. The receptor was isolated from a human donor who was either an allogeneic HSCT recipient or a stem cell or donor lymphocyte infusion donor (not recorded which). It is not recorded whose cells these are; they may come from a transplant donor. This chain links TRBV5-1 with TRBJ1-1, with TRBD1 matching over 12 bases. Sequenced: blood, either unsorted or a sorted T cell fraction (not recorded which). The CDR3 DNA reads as TGCGCCAGCAGAAGGGGACAGGGGGCTCAGAACACTGAAGCTTTCTTT. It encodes CASRRGQGAQNTEAFF.